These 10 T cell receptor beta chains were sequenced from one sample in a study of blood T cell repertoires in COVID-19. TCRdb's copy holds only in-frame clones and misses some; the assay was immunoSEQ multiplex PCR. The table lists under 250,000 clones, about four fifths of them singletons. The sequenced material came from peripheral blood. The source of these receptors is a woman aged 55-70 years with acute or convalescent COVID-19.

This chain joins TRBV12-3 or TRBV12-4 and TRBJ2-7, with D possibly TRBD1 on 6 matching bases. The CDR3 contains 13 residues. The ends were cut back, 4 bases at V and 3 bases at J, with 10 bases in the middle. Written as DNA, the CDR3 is TGTGCCAGCAGTTCCCGGGACAACTACGAGCAGTACTTC. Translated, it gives CASSSRDNYEQYF.

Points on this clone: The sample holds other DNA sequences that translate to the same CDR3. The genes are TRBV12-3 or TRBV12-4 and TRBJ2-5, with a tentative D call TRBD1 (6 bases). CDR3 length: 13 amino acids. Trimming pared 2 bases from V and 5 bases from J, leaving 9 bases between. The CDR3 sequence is CASSLQGPETQYF. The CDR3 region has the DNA TGTGCCAGCAGTTTACAGGGGCCGGAGACCCAGTACTTC.

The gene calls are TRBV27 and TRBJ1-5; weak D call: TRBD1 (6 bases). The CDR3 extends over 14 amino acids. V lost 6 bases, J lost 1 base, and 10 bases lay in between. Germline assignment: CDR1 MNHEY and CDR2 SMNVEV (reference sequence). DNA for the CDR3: TGTGCCAGCAGCCGAGGACAGAGCAATCAGCCCCAGCATTTT. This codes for CASSRGQSNQPQHF.

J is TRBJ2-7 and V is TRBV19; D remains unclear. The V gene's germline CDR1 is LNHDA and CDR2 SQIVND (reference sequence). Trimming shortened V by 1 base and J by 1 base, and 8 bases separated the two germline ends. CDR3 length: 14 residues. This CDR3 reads CASSIGPSSYEQYF. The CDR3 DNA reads TGTGCCAGTAGTATAGGTCCTTCTTCCTACGAGCAGTACTTC.

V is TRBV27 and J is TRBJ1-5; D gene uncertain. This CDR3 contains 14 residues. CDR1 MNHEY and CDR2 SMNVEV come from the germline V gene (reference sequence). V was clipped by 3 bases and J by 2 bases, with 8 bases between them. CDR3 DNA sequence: TGTGCCAGCAGTTTGTTCCGGGGCAATCAGCCCCAGCATTTT. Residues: CASSLFRGNQPQHF.

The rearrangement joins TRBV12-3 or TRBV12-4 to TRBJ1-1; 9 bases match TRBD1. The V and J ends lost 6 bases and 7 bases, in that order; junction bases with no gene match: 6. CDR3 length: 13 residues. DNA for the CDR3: TGTGCCAGCAGCCAACAGGGGGCCTATGAAGCTTTCTTT. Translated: CASSQQGAYEAFF.

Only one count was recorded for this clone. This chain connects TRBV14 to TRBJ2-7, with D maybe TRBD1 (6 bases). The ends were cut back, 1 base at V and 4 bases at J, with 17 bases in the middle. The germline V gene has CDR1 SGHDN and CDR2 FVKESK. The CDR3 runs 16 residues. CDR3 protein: CASSQGWARGGYEQYF. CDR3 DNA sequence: TGTGCCAGCAGCCAAGGGTGGGCCAGAGGGGGATACGAGCAGTACTTC.

The CDR3: CASSHYRDRVNGNTIYF. CDR3 nucleotides: TGTGCCAGCAGCCACTATCGGGACAGGGTAAATGGAAACACCATATATTTT. The V call is TRBV4-2, the J call TRBJ1-3, with 9 bases matching TRBD1. Germline CDR1 reads LGHNA; CDR2 reads YNFKEQ. Trimming at V came to 3 bases and at J to 3 bases, leaving 9 bases not matched to a gene. The CDR3 totals 17 residues.

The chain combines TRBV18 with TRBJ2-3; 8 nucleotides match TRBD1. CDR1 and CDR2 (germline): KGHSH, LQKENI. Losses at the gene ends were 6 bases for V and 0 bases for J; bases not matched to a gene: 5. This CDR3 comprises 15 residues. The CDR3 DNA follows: TGTGCCAGCTCTCCGACAGGGGCTAGCACAGATACGCAGTATTTT. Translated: CASSPTGASTDTQYF.

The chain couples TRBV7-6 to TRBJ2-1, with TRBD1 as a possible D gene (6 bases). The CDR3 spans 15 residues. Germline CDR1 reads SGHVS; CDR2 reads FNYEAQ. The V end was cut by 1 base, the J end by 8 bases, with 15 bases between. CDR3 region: CASSLVDRGGYEQFF. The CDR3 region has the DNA TGTGCCAGCAGCTTAGTTGATCGTGGGGGCTATGAGCAGTTCTTC.